This is a list of T cell receptor beta chains from one sample in a study of cytomegalovirus exposure and HLA in healthy donors. The assay was immunoSEQ multiplex PCR, and TCRdb's table has in-frame clones only and misses some. This sample yields about 94,000 clones, of which over 60% are seen a single time; roughly 3.7% belongs to the top ten. Sequences were obtained from PBMCs. Receptors originate from a man aged 30 to 39 in good health and CMV-seronegative. Each CDR3 is given with its conserved first and last residue. D genes are given only for firm matches. For some rows the clone size is stated as once, few or many, or as a class when expanded; others skip it.

D gene	clone size	V gene	J gene	CDR3 DNA	CDR3 protein
.	.	TRBV9	TRBJ2-2	TGTGCCAGTGCAAGACTTCAGAACACCGGGGAGCTGTTTTTT	CASARLQNTGELFF
TRBD1	once	TRBV9	TRBJ2-3	TGTGCCAGCAGCGTATGGGACAGGACACCCACAGATACGCAGTATTTT	CASSVWDRTPTDTQYF
.	.	TRBV30	TRBJ2-7	TGTGCCTGGAGTGTAAAACAGGGGGGGACTTACGAGCAGTACTTC	CAWSVKQGGTYEQYF
TRBD1	.	TRBV5-6	TRBJ1-5	TGTGCCAGCAGCTCCGACAGGGGCAATCAGCCCCAGCATTTT	CASSSDRGNQPQHF
TRBD1	.	TRBV7-9	TRBJ2-2	TGTGCCAGCAGCCTCACAGGGGATGGCGGGGAGCTGTTTTTT	CASSLTGDGGELFF
.	once	TRBV6-1	TRBJ2-7	TGTGCCAGCAGTGAAGCTGAGAAAGTGTACGAGCAGTACTTC	CASSEAEKVYEQYF
TRBD1	.	TRBV29-1	TRBJ2-7	TGCAGCGTACGTGTACCGGGACAGGCGATCTACGAGCAGTACTTC	CSVRVPGQAIYEQYF
.	.	TRBV7-9	TRBJ1-6	TGTGCCAGCAGCTTAGCGCGGGGGGGAAATTCACCCCTCCACTTT	CASSLARGGNSPLHF
TRBD1	.	TRBV10-2	TRBJ1-1	TGCGCCAGCAGAGGAAGACAGGGTAGGGAGAACACTGAAGCTTTCTTT	CASRGRQGRENTEAFF
TRBD1	.	TRBV7-2	TRBJ2-4	TGTGCCAGCAGCCCGGGACAGCACAAAAACATTCAGTACTTC	CASSPGQHKNIQYF
TRBD1	few	TRBV7-9	TRBJ2-7	TGTTCCAGCAGCTTCCTATCCGGGACAGTCTCCTACGAGCAGTACTTC	CSSSFLSGTVSYEQYF
.	.	TRBV13	TRBJ1-1	TGTGCCAGCAGCGAGATAAGGGGAGCTTTCTTT	CASSEIRGAFF
.	.	TRBV4-2	TRBJ2-3	TGTGCCAGCAGCCAAGATACACTAGCTAGCACAGATACGCAGTATTTT	CASSQDTLASTDTQYF
.	.	TRBV7-2	TRBJ2-1	TGTGCCAGCAGCTCCAAGACAGACAAGAGCTCCTACAATGAGCAGTTCTTC	CASSSKTDKSSYNEQFF
.	once	TRBV9	TRBJ2-7	TGTGCCAGCAGCCCCAGGGGGGGACAGGCCTACGAGCAGTACTTC	CASSPRGGQAYEQYF
.	.	TRBV27	TRBJ2-5	TGTGCCAGCAGTCCCCGGGTCCGTTTACAAGAGACCCAGTACTTC	CASSPRVRLQETQYF
TRBD2	once	TRBV7-2	TRBJ2-2	TGTGCCAGCAGCTTTAGCGGGGGGCCGAACACCGGGGAGCTGTTTTTT	CASSFSGGPNTGELFF
TRBD1	once	TRBV6-1	TRBJ1-5	TGTGCCAGCAGTGTGGAGGACAGGGGCATCGGGCAGCCCCAGCATTTT	CASSVEDRGIGQPQHF
.	.	TRBV4-1	TRBJ1-3	TGCGCCAGCAGCCGAGGGGGTCTGGTCCAAGCTGGAAACACCATATATTTT	CASSRGGLVQAGNTIYF
.	.	TRBV7-2	TRBJ2-5	TGTGCCAGCAGCTTAGCGCCCGCGGGCCAAGAGACCCAGTACTTC	CASSLAPAGQETQYF
.	.	TRBV2	TRBJ1-5	TGTGCCAGCAGTGTTTTGGATGCGGCCTCTAACATCAATCAGCCCCAGCATTTT	CASSVLDAASNINQPQHF
.	.	TRBV27	TRBJ2-2	TGTGCCAGCAGGCCGGGACCAGGGGTTCCCGGGGAGCTGTTTTTT	CASRPGPGVPGELFF
.	.	TRBV18	TRBJ2-7	TGTGCCAGCTCACGCAGGGGTTCCTACGAGCAGTACTTC	CASSRRGSYEQYF
TRBD2	.	TRBV28	TRBJ2-7	TGTGCCTGTTCCGGGGGGACCTACGAGCAGTACTTC	CACSGGTYEQYF
.	few	TRBV7-2	TRBJ1-1	TGTGCCAGCAGTTCCGGGTCCTCAAGCTCTGAAGCTTTCTTT	CASSSGSSSSEAFF
.	.	TRBV12-5	TRBJ1-2	TGTGCTAGTGCCCCTTCTGGGGGAGGCTATGGCTACACCTTC	CASAPSGGGYGYTF
TRBD2	.	TRBV6-5	TRBJ2-3	TGTGCCAGCAGTTACGGGAGGGCGGGGAGCACAGATACGCAGTATTTT	CASSYGRAGSTDTQYF
.	.	TRBV5-4	TRBJ2-1	TGTGCCAGCAGCCCCCGTCCGACTAGTATGGGAAGCTCCTACAATGAGCAGTTCTTC	CASSPRPTSMGSSYNEQFF
.	.	TRBV7-8	TRBJ1-6	TGTGCCAGCAGCCCGTGGGTTGACAGGCGAGGCGATAATTCACCCCTCCACTTT	CASSPWVDRRGDNSPLHF
TRBD1	.	TRBV25-1	TRBJ2-2	TGTGCCAGCTCAAAGAACACAGACAGGGGGTCAGTCGCCGGGGAGCTGTTTTTT	CASSKNTDRGSVAGELFF
TRBD2	medium-sized	TRBV6-4	TRBJ2-2	TGTGCCAGCAGTGACGGGAGGGACACCGGGGAGCTGTTTTTT	CASSDGRDTGELFF
TRBD2	.	TRBV10-2	TRBJ2-2	TGCGCCAGCAGTCCCACTAGCGCTACCGGGGAGCTGTTTTTT	CASSPTSATGELFF
TRBD1	.	TRBV2	TRBJ2-5	TGTGCCAGCAGTAACCCGGGACAGGGGCGAGAGACCCAGTACTTC	CASSNPGQGRETQYF
.	.	TRBV7-2	TRBJ1-3	TGTGCCAGCAGCCGCGATATCTCTGGAAACACCATATATTTT	CASSRDISGNTIYF
TRBD1	once	TRBV14	TRBJ1-2	TGTGCCAGCAGCAACCTTGGGACAGCGCCTAACTATGGCTACACCTTC	CASSNLGTAPNYGYTF
TRBD1	.	TRBV10-1	TRBJ2-3	TGCGCCAGCAGTACGGACAGGACCCGGGTAGATACGCAGTATTTT	CASSTDRTRVDTQYF
TRBD2	once	TRBV7-2	TRBJ2-1	TGTGCCAGCAGCTTAGGACCTAGCGGGGGGCCCAATGAGCAGTTCTTC	CASSLGPSGGPNEQFF
TRBD2	.	TRBV30	TRBJ2-3	TGTGCCTGGAGGTGGGGGGGATCTAGCACAGATACGCAGTATTTT	CAWRWGGSSTDTQYF
TRBD2	.	TRBV5-4	TRBJ2-7	TGTGCCAGCAGCTTCGCCCAGCGGGGGGGAACCTACGAGCAGTACTTC	CASSFAQRGGTYEQYF
TRBD2	.	TRBV5-4	TRBJ2-2	TGTGCCAGCAGCTTGACCAGGCTAGCGGGCACCGGGGAGCTGTTTTTT	CASSLTRLAGTGELFF
.	.	TRBV5-1	TRBJ2-3	TGCGCCAGCAGCTTGGGGACACGAAGCACAGATACGCAGTATTTT	CASSLGTRSTDTQYF
TRBD2	.	TRBV9	TRBJ2-2	TGTGCCAGCAGCCGAAGCGGGGGGGACACCGGGGAGCTGTTTTTT	CASSRSGGDTGELFF
TRBD1	few	TRBV5-1	TRBJ1-1	TGCGCCAGCAGCTTGATGGAGGGGGCTATGGACACTGAAGCTTTCTTT	CASSLMEGAMDTEAFF
.	.	TRBV11-3	TRBJ2-2	TGTGCCAGCAGCTTATTCGGCGGGAACACCGGGGAGCTGTTTTTT	CASSLFGGNTGELFF
TRBD2	few	TRBV7-8	TRBJ2-3	TGTGCCAGCAGCTCGACTAGCGGGAGAGTGGATACGCAGTATTTT	CASSSTSGRVDTQYF
.	.	TRBV6-5	TRBJ1-1	TGTGCCAGCACCAGTCAGGGGAGCACTGAAGCTTTCTTT	CASTSQGSTEAFF